The 28 T cell receptor beta chains reported below all come from one sample, sequenced in a study of blood T cells in healthy people across ages. A second PCR of roughly 7 to 11 cycles used a sample-barcoded 5' primer and a J-beta primer mix. One entry per CDR3 protein results from TCRdb running MiXCR on the 5' RACE reads. The sample records approximately 780,000 distinct CDR3 sequences, around 25% being singletons. These same data were also listed under a study on T cells of mothers and their children.

Sequenced sample: blood. The source is a boy younger than 18 in good health.

The table lists this clonotype with a few counts. The rearrangement joins TRBV5-8 to TRBJ2-5; D gene unclear. Looked up from germline, CDR1 is SGHTS and CDR2 is YDEGEE. CDR3 length: 12 residues. V was shortened by 6 bases and J by 4 bases, with 10 bases between the two germline ends. Here the CDR3 DNA reads TGTGCCAGCACCTTATACGGAGAGACCCAGTACTTC. Its protein is CASTLYGETQYF. Variable domain in full (rest from reference TRBV5-8 and TRBJ2-5): EAGVTQSPTHLIKTRGQQATLRCSPISGHTSVYWYQQALGLGLQFLLWYDEGEERNRGNFPPRFSGRQFPNYSSELNVNALELEDSALYLCASTLYGETQYFGPGTRLLVL.

The chain carries TRBV20-1 and TRBJ2-5, with 13 bases fitting TRBD2. The CDR3 spans 16 residues. Trimming at V came to 0 bases and at J to 5 bases, leaving 6 bases not matched to a gene. The germline V gene encodes CDR1 DFQATT and CDR2 SNEGSKA (reference sequence). CDR3 protein: CSARDLTSGGAETQYF. For the CDR3, the DNA is TGCAGTGCTAGAGATCTTACTAGCGGGGGGGCCGAGACCCAGTACTTC.

This clonotype was seen only a few times. CDR3 protein: CASSQEQAHGYTF. For the CDR3, the DNA is TGCGCCAGCAGCCAAGAGCAGGCACATGGCTACACCTTC. The chain joins TRBV4-1 to TRBJ1-2; no clear D gene. V shed 0 bases and J shed 6 bases, with 8 bases lying between them. The CDR3 is 13 amino acids. Germline V CDR1 and CDR2: MGHRA, YSYEKL.

The V and J genes are TRBV5-1 and TRBJ2-3; possibly TRBD2 for D (7 bases). V lost 4 bases to trimming and J lost 9 bases, with 15 bases between them. The CDR3 is 13 residues long. Germline CDR1 is SGHRS and CDR2 is YFSETQ. The CDR3 loop reads CASSPAGAKTQYF. For the CDR3, the DNA is TGCGCCAGCAGCCCTGCGGGGGCGAAGACGCAGTATTTT.

The rearrangement links TRBV10-2 to TRBJ2-7; D not certain. V shed 0 bases and J shed 5 bases, with 5 bases lying between them. The CDR3 is 12 residues long. CDR1 WSHSY and CDR2 SAAADI come from the germline V gene. The CDR3 DNA sequence: TGCGCCAGCAGTGAGTCGCAGGACGAGCAGTACTTC. This gives the protein CASSESQDEQYF.

This clonotype was detected a few times. This sequence joins TRBV10-3 and TRBJ1-4; D possibly corresponds to TRBD1 (6 bases). The V gene's germline CDR1 is ENHRY and CDR2 SYGVKD. The V end was cut by 11 bases, the J end by 3 bases, with 13 bases between. The CDR3 has 13 residues. This chain's CDR3 is CASRDTPNEKLFF. The DNA for the CDR3 is TGTGCCTCCCGGGACACCCCTAATGAAAAACTGTTTTTT.

The chain carries TRBV20-1 and TRBJ2-4; TRBD2 aligns across 7 bases. The CDR3 spans 16 residues. Germline V gene data show CDR1 as DFQATT and CDR2 as SNEGSKA (reference sequence). V dropped 0 bases and J dropped 1; count of bases not matched to a gene: 6. The CDR3 sequence: CSARDERDWAKNIQYF. DNA of the CDR3: TGCAGTGCTAGAGACGAGCGGGACTGGGCCAAAAACATTCAGTACTTC.

J is TRBJ2-5 and V is TRBV29-1, with D perhaps TRBD1 (6 bases). V dropped 1 base and J dropped 5 bases, with 14 bases sitting between them. CDR1 and CDR2 (germline): SQVTM, ANQGSEA. The CDR3 loop spans 14 amino acids. CDR3 sequence reads: CSVEGTEGGETQYF. CDR3 coding DNA: TGCAGCGTTGAAGGAACCGAAGGGGGTGAGACCCAGTACTTC.

The V and J genes are TRBV20-1 and TRBJ2-1, with no clear D. This CDR3 has 14 residues. Trimming pared 3 bases from V and 5 bases from J, leaving 14 bases between. Germline V CDR1 and CDR2: DFQATT, SNEGSKA (reference sequence). This CDR3 reads CSARDGRKNNEQFF. The CDR3 coding sequence is TGCAGTGCTAGGGACGGTAGAAAAAACAATGAGCAGTTCTTC.

This clonotype showed up just a few times. V usage is TRBV6-1 and J usage is TRBJ2-3; 8 nucleotides match TRBD2. This CDR3 comprises 16 residues. The V and J ends lost 8 bases and 4 bases, in that order; junction bases with no gene match: 14. CDR1 and CDR2 from the germline V gene are MNHNS and SASEGT. The chain's CDR3 is CASALTGGYVADTQYF. The CDR3 coding sequence is TGTGCCAGCGCCCTCACGGGGGGGTACGTCGCAGATACGCAGTATTTT.

This clonotype was observed a handful of times. This chain uses TRBV12-3 or TRBV12-4 with TRBJ1-2; D is possibly TRBD1 (5 bases). V lost 4 bases, J lost 2 bases, and 11 bases lay in between. The CDR3 sequence is 14 residues long. CDR3 sequence (DNA): TGTGCCAGCAGTTCCCCGGGGGAGAACTATGGCTACACCTTC. Its protein product is CASSSPGENYGYTF.

This chain uses TRBV30 with TRBJ2-1; D may match TRBD1 or TRBD2 (6 bases each). Germline V gene data show CDR1 as GTSNPN and CDR2 as SVGIG (reference sequence). Trimming cost V 0 bases and J 4 bases, with 13 bases left between them. This CDR3 region has 15 residues. CDR3 coding DNA: TGTGCCTGGAGTGTAATGGGGGGCCGTTACAATGAGCAGTTCTTC. Amino acids: CAWSVMGGRYNEQFF.

The chain carries TRBV20-1 and TRBJ2-5, with 7 bases lining up with TRBD2. Germline trimming cut 5 bases from V and 4 bases from J; bases unmatched to any gene: 7. Germline V gene sequence: CDR1 DFQATT, CDR2 SNEGSKA (reference sequence). This CDR3 contains 13 residues. Here the CDR3 reads CSAGGERGETQYF. The CDR3 DNA is TGCAGTGCTGGGGGGGAGAGGGGAGAGACCCAGTACTTC.

There are many counts of this clonotype. The junction and the germline gene differ at one end; a read error may be behind it. The chain recombines TRBV4-1 with TRBJ2-5, with TRBD2 as a possible D gene (6 bases). Germline CDR1 and CDR2: MGHRA and YSYEKL. The CDR3 extends over 15 amino acids. The CDR3 region is CASSQDRGYQETQYF. In DNA form, the CDR3 reads TGTGCCAGCAGCCAAGATCGGGGGTACCAAGAGACCCAGTACTTC.

This clonotype appeared many times. This chain links TRBV7-9 with TRBJ2-1; the D is unclear. This CDR3 is 15 amino acids long. Germline V gene sequence: CDR1 SEHNR, CDR2 FQNEAQ (reference sequence). The V end was cut by 5 bases, the J end by 5 bases, with 16 bases between. The CDR3 DNA follows: TGTGCCAGCAGCCCCACTATCCCGAGTGACAATGAGCAGTTCTTC. As protein: CASSPTIPSDNEQFF.

This clonotype has more than one count but fewer than ten. V is TRBV30 and J is TRBJ2-1; weak D call: TRBD2 (5 bases). Germline V gene lookup returns CDR1 GTSNPN and CDR2 SVGIG (reference sequence). This CDR3 spans 11 amino acids. The V end was cut by 3 bases, the J end by 9 bases, with 9 bases between. In DNA, the CDR3 is TGTGCCTGGAGCTCCGGGATTGAGCAGTTCTTC. As protein: CAWSSGIEQFF.

This clonotype was seen a few times. This chain uses TRBV6-4 with TRBJ2-1; TRBD2 matches 13 bases. Looked up from germline, CDR1 is MRHNA and CDR2 is SNTAGT. CDR3 length: 16 residues. V was clipped by 5 bases and J by 4 bases; unmatched bases: 5. CDR3 sequence: CASSTPGLAGYNEQFF. CDR3 sequence (DNA): TGTGCCAGCAGTACACCGGGACTAGCGGGGTACAATGAGCAGTTCTTC.

The sample holds a few counts of this clonotype. The chain joins TRBV5-1 to TRBJ2-5; 7 bases map to TRBD1. The tail of the sequence fits TRBJ2-1 better, so the J call may be wrong. The CDR3 runs 15 residues. CDR1 SGHRS and CDR2 YFSETQ come from the germline V gene. This CDR3 is CASSPGQAHYNEQFF. The CDR3 region has the DNA TGCGCCAGCAGCCCCGGACAGGCCCACTACAATGAGCAGTTCTTC.

The chain carries TRBV5-1 and TRBJ2-5; 9 bases map to TRBD1. The DNA end is a closer match to TRBJ2-1, so the J assignment may be wrong. Germline values: CDR1 SGHRS, CDR2 YFSETQ. The CDR3 runs 16 residues. The CDR3 sequence: CASSYTGTGTGTEQFF. DNA for the CDR3: TGCGCCAGCAGCTACACCGGGACCGGGACAGGGACTGAGCAGTTCTTC.

This clonotype was seen more than once but under ten times. V usage is TRBV7-9 and J usage is TRBJ2-1; 10 nucleotides agree with TRBD2. The better agreement between TRBJ2-5 and the DNA end casts doubt on the J call. This CDR3 region has 14 residues. CDR1 and CDR2 (germline): SEHNR, FQNEAQ (reference sequence). The CDR3 reads CASSLLAGDETQYF. The CDR3 bases are TGTGCCAGCAGCTTACTAGCGGGGGACGAGACCCAGTACTTC.

The chain carries TRBV9 and TRBJ2-2; no clear D. Trimming removed 3 bases at V and 6 bases at J, with 6 bases between. Germline CDR1 reads SGDLS; CDR2 reads YYNGEE. The CDR3 is 12 residues long. The DNA for the CDR3 is TGTGCCAGCAGCGCTTCGCCCGGGGAGCTGTTTTTT. It yields the protein CASSASPGELFF. Full variable domain (outside the CDR3, taken from reference TRBV9 and TRBJ2-2): DSGVTQTPKHLITATGQRVTLRCSPRSGDLSVYWYQQSLDQGLQFLIQYYNGEERAKGNILERFSAQQFPDLHSELNLSSLELGDSALYFCASSASPGELFFGEGSRLTVL.

The chain links TRBV12-3 or TRBV12-4 to TRBJ2-2; TRBD1 is a possible D gene (6 bases). This CDR3 is built from 14 residues. Between the trimmed V and J ends, which lost 7 bases and 4 bases, there was a span of 13 bases. CDR3 bases: TGTGCCAGCATCAAGGACAGCTTCACCGGGGAGCTGTTTTTT. It specifies CASIKDSFTGELFF.

This chain links TRBV27 with TRBJ2-5, with D tentatively TRBD2 (5 bases). There are 15 residues in the CDR3. Germline CDR1 and CDR2: MNHEY and SMNVEV (reference sequence). The germline V and J ends were trimmed by 2 bases and 8 bases, with 18 bases remaining between them. DNA for the CDR3: TGTGCCAGCAGTTTAAGGAGGAAGACCGGGGAAACCCAGTACTTC. Encoded protein: CASSLRRKTGETQYF.

The chain uses TRBV28 and TRBJ2-1, with D perhaps matching TRBD1 (6 bases). TRBJ2-7 matches the DNA end more closely, so the J call is doubtful. Germline CDR1 reads MDHEN; CDR2 reads SYDVKM. This CDR3 contains 14 residues. The CDR3 region is CASSIGGRTYEQYF. The CDR3 DNA sequence: TGTGCCAGCAGCATAGGGGGACGGACCTACGAGCAGTACTTC.

This clonotype was recorded a few times. This rearrangement joins TRBV5-1 to TRBJ2-3, with a tentative D call TRBD2 (6 bases). Trimming cost V 3 bases and J 2 bases, with 31 bases left between them. Germline V lookup: CDR1 SGHRS, CDR2 YFSETQ. The length of the CDR3 is 21 residues. In DNA form, the CDR3 reads TGCGCCAGCAGCTCGGCCACCGGGACTCGAGTCCTACAGTGGTTCACAGATACGCAGTATTTT. Its translation is CASSSATGTRVLQWFTDTQYF. Using reference TRBV5-1 and TRBJ2-3 for the parts outside the CDR3, the full variable domain is KAGVTQTPRYLIKTRGQQVTLSCSPISGHRSVSWYQQTPGQGLQFLFEYFSETQRNKGNFPGRFSGRQFSNSRSEMNVSTLELGDSALYLCASSSATGTRVLQWFTDTQYFGPGTRLTVL.

The DNA for the CDR3 is TGTGCCAGCAGCCCGACGGGACAGGGGGATTCGGATGAAAAACTGTTTTTT. Translation: CASSPTGQGDSDEKLFF. V usage is TRBV14 and J usage is TRBJ1-4; 11 bases are a match to TRBD1. V gave up 4 bases and J gave up 6 bases; unmatched junction bases: 10. CDR1 is SGHDN, CDR2 FVKESK, per germline. CDR3 size: 17 residues.

The chain uses TRBV20-1 and TRBJ1-2; 9 nucleotides line up with TRBD1. Trimming removed 1 base from V and 5 bases from J; junction bases left unmatched: 8. Germline loops: CDR1 DFQATT, CDR2 SNEGSKA (reference sequence). The CDR3 runs 15 residues. The CDR3: CSARGGTGLGYGYTF. DNA of the CDR3: TGCAGTGCTAGAGGTGGGACAGGGCTAGGGTATGGCTACACCTTC.

The chain carries TRBV12-3 or TRBV12-4 and TRBJ1-1, with D perhaps TRBD1 (6 bases). V gave up 6 bases and J gave up 5 bases, with 16 bases separating them. The CDR3 length is 14 residues. CDR3 residues: CASRATGRATEAFF. The CDR3, as DNA: TGTGCCAGCAGAGCAACAGGGAGGGCGACTGAAGCTTTCTTT.